This TCR beta chain was sequenced for a study of blood T cells in healthy people across ages. PCR was performed a second time for about 7 to 12 cycles using a sample-barcoded 5' primer and a J-beta primer mix. TCRdb reanalysed the 5' RACE reads using MiXCR and keeps one entry per CDR3 protein. The repertoire holds about 1.4 million distinct CDR3 sequences, with roughly 60% as singletons. A minimum of 6 million PBMCs was isolated per sample. Study conclusions and caveats: Both naive CD4+ cell counts and diversity were greater in long-lived donors than in aged donors. The CMV status of each donor remained undetermined, and this could have confounded shifts in expanded clonotypes. Per million T cells, TCR beta diversity dropped about linearly as age rose.

This clonotype was counted between two and nine times. Its specificity is not known. The sequenced sample consisted of blood. This receptor was identified in a man aged 18 to 35 in good health.

CDR3 sequence reads: CASSPTADPYEQYF. For the CDR3, the DNA is TGCGCCAGCAGCCCGACCGCGGACCCATACGAGCAGTACTTC. This sequence joins TRBV4-3 and TRBJ2-7; no firm D call. Trimming took 4 bases from V and 4 from J, leaving 14 bases between them. From germline, CDR1 is LGHNA and CDR2 YSLEER. CDR3 length: 14 residues.